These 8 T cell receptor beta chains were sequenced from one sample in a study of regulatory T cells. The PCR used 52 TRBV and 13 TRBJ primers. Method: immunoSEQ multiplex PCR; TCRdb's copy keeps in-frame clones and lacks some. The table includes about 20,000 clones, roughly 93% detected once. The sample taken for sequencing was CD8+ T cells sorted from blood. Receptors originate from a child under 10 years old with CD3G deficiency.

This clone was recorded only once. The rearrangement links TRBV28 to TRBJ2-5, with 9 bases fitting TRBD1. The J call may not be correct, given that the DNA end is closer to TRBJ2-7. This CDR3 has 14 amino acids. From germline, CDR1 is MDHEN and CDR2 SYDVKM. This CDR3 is CASSSPGQGYEQYF. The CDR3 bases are TGTGCCAGCAGTTCCCCGGGACAGGGCTACGAGCAGTACTTC.

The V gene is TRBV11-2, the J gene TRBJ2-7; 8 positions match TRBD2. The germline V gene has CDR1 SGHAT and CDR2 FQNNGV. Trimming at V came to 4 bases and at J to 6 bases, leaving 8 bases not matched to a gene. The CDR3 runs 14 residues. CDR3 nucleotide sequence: TGTGCCAGCAGCTCAAGACTAGCGCGGGGCGAGCAGTACTTC. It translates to CASSSRLARGEQYF.

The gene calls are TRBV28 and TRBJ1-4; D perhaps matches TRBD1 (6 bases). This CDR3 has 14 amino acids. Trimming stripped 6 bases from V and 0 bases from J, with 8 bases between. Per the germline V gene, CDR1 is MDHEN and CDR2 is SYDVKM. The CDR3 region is CASRDSATNEKLFF. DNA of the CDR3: TGTGCCAGCAGGGACAGTGCAACTAATGAAAAACTGTTTTTT.

The CDR3 nucleotides read TGTGCCAGCAGTTTATCGACCCTCAGAAGCTACACGAACACTGAAGCTTTCTTT. It specifies CASSLSTLRSYTNTEAFF. This chain uses TRBV28 with TRBJ1-1, with no clear D. In germline, CDR1 is MDHEN, CDR2 SYDVKM. The CDR3 has 18 amino acids. Trimming cost V 1 base and J 1 base, with 19 bases left between them.

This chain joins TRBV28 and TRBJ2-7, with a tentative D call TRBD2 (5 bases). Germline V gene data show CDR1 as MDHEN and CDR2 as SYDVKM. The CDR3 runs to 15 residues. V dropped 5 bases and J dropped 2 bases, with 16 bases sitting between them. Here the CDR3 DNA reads TGTGCCAGCAGTCCGCGGGCGGACGCTACCTACGAGCAGTACTTC. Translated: CASSPRADATYEQYF.

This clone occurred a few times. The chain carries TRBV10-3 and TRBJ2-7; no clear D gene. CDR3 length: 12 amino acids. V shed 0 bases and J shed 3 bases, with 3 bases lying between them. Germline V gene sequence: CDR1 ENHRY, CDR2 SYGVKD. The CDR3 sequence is CAISESSYEQYF. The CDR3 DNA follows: TGTGCCATCAGTGAGTCAAGCTACGAGCAGTACTTC.

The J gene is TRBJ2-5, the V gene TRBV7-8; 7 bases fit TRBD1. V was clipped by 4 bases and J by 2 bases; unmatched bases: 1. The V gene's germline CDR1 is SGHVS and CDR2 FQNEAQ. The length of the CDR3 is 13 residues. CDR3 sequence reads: CASSSGQQETQYF. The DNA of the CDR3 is TGTGCCAGCAGCTCGGGACAGCAAGAGACCCAGTACTTC.

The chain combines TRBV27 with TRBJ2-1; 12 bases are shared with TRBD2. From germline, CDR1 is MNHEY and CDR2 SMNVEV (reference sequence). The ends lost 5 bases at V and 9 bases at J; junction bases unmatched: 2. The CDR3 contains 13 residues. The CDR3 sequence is CASSRLAGVEQFF. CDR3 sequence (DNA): TGTGCCAGCAGTCGACTAGCGGGAGTTGAGCAGTTCTTC.